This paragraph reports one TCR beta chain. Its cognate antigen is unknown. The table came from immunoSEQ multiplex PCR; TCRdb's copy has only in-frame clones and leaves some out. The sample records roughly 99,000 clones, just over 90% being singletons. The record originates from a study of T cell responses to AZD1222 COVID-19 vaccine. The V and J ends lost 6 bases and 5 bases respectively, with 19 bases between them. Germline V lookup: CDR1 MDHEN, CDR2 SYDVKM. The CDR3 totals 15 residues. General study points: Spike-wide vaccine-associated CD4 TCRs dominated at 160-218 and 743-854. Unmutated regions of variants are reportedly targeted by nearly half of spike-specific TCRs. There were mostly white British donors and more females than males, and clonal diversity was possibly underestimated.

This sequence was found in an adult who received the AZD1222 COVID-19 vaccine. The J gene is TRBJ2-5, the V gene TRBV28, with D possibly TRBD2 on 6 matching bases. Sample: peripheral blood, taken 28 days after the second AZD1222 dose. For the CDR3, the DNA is TGTGCCAGCAGAACGGAGGGGAGAGGAAGGGAGACCCAGTACTTC. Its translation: CASRTEGRGRETQYF.